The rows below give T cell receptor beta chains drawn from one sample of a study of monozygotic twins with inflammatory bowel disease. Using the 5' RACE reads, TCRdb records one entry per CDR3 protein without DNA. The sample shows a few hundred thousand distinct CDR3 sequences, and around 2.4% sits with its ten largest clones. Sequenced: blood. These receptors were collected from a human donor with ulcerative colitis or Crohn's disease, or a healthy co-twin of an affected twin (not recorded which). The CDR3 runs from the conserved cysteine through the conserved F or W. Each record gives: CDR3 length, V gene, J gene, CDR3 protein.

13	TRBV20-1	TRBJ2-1	CSATGTRLNEQFF
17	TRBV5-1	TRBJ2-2	CASSFMPDSANTGELFF
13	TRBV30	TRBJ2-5	CAWMGSRGETQYF
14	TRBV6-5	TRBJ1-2	CASSYSGTVSGYTF
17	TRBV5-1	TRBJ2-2	CASSSPGGRAGHGELFF
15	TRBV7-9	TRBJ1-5	CASSSTRDSNQPQHF
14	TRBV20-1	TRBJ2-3	CSVRTSGSTDTQYF
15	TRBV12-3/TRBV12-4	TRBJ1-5	CASSPRQAPNQPQHF
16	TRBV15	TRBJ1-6	CATSRNQGAYNSPLHF
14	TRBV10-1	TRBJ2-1	CASSEQTGGYEQFF
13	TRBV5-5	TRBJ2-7	CASRTGGGSEQYF
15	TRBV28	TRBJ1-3	CASSLMTSSGNTIYF
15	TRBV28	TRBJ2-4	CASSFWGTAENIQYF
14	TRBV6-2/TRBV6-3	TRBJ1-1	CASSPPTGNTEAFF
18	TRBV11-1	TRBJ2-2	CASIRVQGFISNTGELFF
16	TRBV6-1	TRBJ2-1	CASKETSGRSSLEQFF
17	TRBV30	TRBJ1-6	CAWSAAKGPPLASPLHF
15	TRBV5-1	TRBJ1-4	CASSHQTAVNEKLFF
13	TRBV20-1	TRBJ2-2	CSAGAGNTGELFF
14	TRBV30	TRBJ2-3	CAWSKGQGGDTQYF
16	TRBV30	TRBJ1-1	CAWSPQGRRLNTEAFF
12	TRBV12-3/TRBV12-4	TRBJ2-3	CASSYMGDTQYF
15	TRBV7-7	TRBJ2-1	CASSLGDRGVDEQFF
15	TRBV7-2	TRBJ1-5	CASSRGTGMFQPQHF
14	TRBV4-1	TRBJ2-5	CASSQVGGAETQYF
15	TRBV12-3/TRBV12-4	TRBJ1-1	CASTLRGALNTEAFF
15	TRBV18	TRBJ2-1	CASSYRGAGGNEQFF
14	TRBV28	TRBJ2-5	CASSQAGTTETQYF
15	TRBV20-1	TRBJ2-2	CSALVGQGASGELFF
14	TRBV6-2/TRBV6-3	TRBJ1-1	CASRLDSLNTEAFF
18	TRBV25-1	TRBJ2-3	CASSDPPGLAGGLDTQYF
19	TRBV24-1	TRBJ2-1	CATESGPLQRGSSYNEQFF
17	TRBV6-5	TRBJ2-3	CASSYRSGRKSPDTQYF
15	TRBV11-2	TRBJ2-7	CASSLEGGRVYEQYF
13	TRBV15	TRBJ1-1	CATSGGGTAEAFF
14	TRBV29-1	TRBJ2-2	CSVEDGVLTGELFF
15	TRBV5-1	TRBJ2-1	CASAAQGEGFNEQFF
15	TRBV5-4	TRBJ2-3	CASSLGGQSSDTQYF
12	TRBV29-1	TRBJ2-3	CSDTGQSDTQYF
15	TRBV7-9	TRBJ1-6	CASSLVPGNNTPLHF
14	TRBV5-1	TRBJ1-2	CASSFGRASYGYTF
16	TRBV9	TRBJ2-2	CASSAGLAGAYGELFF
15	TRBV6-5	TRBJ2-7	CASSYSAGASHEQYF
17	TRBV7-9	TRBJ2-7	CASSLGGLIGDHYEQYF
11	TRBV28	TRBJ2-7	CASSLDAEQYF
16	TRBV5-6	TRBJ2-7	CASSFGPGTGGSEQYF
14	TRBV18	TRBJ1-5	CASSPRAGDQPQHF
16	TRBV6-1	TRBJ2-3	CASSEGILTSTDTQYF
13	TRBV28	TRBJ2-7	CASLAGALYEQYF
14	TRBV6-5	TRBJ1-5	CASSSLGPNQPQHF
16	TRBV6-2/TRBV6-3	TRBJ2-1	CASSHKGRGDYNEQFF
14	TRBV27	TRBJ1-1	CASSALLLAGEAFF
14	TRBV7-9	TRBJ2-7	CASSLYQGTYEQYF
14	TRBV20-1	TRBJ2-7	CSAEDRVSSYEQYF
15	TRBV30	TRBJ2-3	CAWSTTSSGTDTQYF